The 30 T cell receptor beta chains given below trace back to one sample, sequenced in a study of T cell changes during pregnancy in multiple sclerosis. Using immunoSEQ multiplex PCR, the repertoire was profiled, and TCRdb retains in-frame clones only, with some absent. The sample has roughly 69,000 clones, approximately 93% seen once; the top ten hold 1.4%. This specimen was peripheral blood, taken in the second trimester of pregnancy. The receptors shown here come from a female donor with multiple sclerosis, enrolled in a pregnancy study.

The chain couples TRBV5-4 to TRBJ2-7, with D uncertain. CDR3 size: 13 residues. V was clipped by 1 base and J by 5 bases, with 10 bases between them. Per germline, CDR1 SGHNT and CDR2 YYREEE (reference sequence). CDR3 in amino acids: CASSLLVGDEQYF. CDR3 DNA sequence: TGTGCCAGCAGCTTGTTGGTGGGCGACGAGCAGTACTTC.

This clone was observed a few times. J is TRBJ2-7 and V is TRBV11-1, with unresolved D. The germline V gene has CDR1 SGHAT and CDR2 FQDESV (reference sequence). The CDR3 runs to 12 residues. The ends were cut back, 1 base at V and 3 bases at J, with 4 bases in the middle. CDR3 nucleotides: TGTGCCAGCAGCTTAGACAGCTACGAGCAGTACTTC. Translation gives CASSLDSYEQYF.

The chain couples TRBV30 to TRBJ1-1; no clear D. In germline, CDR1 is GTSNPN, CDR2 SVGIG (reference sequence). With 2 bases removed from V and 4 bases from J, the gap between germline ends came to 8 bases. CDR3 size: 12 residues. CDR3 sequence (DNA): TGTGCCTGGAGTTTCACACCCACTGAAGCTTTCTTT. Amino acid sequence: CAWSFTPTEAFF.

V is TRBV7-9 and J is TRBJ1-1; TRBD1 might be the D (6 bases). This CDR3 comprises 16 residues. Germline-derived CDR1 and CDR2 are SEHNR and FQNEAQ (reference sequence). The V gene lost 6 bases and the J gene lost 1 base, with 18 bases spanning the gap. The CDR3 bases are TGTGCCAGCAGGACAGGTTCGGGCCCGGCGAACACTGAAGCTTTCTTT. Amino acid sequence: CASRTGSGPANTEAFF.

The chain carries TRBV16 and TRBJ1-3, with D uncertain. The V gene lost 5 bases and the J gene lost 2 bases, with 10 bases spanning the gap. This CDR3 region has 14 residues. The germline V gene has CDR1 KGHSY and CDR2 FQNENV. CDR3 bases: TGTGCCAGCAGCACCTCGGGGACTGGAAACACCATATATTTT. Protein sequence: CASSTSGTGNTIYF.

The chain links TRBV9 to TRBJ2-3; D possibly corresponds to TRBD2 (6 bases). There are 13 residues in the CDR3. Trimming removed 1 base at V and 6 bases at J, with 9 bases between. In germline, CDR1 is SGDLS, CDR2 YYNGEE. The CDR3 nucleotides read TGTGCCAGCAGCGTATCAGGGAGGGATACGCAGTATTTT. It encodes CASSVSGRDTQYF.

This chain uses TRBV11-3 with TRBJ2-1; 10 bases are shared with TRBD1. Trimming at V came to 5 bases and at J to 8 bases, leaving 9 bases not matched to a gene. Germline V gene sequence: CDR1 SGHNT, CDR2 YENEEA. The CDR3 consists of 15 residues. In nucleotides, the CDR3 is TGTGCCAGCAGCACCCGGGACAGGGGCAATCATGAGCAGTTCTTC. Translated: CASSTRDRGNHEQFF.

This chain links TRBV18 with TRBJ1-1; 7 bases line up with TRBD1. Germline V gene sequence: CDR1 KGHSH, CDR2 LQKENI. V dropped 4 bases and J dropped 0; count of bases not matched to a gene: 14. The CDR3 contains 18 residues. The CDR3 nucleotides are TGTGCCAGCTCACGCACACAGGGGCCCGCCACCATGAACACTGAAGCTTTCTTT. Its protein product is CASSRTQGPATMNTEAFF.

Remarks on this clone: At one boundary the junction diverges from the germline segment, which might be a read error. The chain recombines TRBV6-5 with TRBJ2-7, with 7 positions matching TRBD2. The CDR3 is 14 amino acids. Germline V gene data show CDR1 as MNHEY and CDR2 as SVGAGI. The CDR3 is CAISRAGLPYEQYF. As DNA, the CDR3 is TGTGCCATCAGTCGAGCGGGGCTCCCATACGAGCAGTACTTC.

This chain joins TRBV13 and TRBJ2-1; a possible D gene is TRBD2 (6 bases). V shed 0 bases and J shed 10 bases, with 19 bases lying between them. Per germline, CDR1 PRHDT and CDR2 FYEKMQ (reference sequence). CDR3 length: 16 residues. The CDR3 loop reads CASSLGPGLRNSEQFF. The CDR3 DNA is TGTGCCAGCAGCTTAGGTCCGGGACTGAGGAATTCCGAGCAGTTCTTC.

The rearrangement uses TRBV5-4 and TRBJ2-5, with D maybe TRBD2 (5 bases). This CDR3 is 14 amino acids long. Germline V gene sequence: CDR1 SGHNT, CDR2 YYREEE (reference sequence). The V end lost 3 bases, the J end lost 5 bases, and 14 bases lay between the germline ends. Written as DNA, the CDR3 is TGTGCCAGCAGCTCCCGGGGAAATCAGGAGACCCAGTACTTC. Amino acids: CASSSRGNQETQYF.

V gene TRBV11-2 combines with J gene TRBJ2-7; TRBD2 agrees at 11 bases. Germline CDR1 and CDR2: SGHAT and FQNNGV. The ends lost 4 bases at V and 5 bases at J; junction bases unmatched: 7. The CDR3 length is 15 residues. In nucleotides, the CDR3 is TGTGCCAGCAGCTCCGGACTAGCGGGTTTCGACGAGCAGTACTTC. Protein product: CASSSGLAGFDEQYF.

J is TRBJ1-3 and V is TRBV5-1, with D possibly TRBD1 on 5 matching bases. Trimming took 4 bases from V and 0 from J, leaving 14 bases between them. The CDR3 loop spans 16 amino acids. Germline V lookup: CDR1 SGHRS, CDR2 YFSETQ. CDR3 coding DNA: TGCGCCAGCAGCGAACAACAGGTGACCTCTGGAAACACCATATATTTT. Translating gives CASSEQQVTSGNTIYF.

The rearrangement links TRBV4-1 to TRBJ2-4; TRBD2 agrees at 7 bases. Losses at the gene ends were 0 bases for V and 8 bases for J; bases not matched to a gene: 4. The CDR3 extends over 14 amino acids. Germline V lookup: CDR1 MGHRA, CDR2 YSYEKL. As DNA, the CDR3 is TGCGCCAGCAGCCAAGATGGGAGGGAAGACATTCAGTACTTC. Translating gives CASSQDGREDIQYF.

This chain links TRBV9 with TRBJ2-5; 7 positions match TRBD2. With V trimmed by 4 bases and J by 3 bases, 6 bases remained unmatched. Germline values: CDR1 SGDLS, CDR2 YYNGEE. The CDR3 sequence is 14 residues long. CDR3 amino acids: CASSPSAGEETQYF. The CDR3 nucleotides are TGTGCCAGCAGCCCCTCTGCGGGGGAAGAGACCCAGTACTTC.

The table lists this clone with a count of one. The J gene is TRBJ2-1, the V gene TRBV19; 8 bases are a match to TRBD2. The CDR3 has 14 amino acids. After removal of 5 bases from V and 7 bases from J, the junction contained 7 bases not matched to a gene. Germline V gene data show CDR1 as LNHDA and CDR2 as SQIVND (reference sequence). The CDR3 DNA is TGTGCCAGTAGTTTTGGGACTAGATTGAATGAGCAGTTCTTC. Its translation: CASSFGTRLNEQFF.

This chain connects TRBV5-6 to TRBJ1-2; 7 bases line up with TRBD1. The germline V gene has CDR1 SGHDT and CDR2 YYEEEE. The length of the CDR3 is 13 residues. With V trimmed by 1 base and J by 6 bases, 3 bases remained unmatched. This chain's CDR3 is CASSLRQGHGYTF. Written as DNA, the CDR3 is TGTGCCAGCAGCTTGCGACAGGGTCATGGCTACACCTTC. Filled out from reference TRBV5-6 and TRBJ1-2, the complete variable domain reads DAGVTQSPTHLIKTRGQQVTLRCSPKSGHDTVSWYQQALGQGPQFIFQYYEEEERQRGNFPDRFSGHQFPNYSSELNVNALLLGDSALYLCASSLRQGHGYTFGSGTRLTVV.

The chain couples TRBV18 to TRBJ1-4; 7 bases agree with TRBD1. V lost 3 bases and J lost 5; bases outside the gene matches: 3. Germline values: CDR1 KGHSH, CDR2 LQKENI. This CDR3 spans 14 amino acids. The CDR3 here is CASSPDRLNEKLFF. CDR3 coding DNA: TGTGCCAGCTCACCGGACAGGCTGAATGAAAAACTGTTTTTT.

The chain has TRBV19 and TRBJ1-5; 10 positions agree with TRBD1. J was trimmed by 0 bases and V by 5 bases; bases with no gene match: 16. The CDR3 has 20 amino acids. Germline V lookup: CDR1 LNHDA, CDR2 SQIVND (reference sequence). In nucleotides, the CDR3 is TGTGCCAGTAGTCATAGGCGCCGGGACAGGGGAGAGAGTAGCAATCAGCCCCAGCATTTT. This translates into CASSHRRRDRGESSNQPQHF.

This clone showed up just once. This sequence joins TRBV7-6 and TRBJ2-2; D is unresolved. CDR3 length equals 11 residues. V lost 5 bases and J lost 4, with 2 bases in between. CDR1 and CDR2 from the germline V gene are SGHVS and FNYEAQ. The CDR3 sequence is CASSLTGELFF. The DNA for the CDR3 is TGTGCCAGCAGCCTCACCGGGGAGCTGTTTTTT.

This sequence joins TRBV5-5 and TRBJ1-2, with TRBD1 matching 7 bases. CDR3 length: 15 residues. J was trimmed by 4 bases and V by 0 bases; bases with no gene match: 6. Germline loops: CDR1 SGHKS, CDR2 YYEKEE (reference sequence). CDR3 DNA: TGTGCCAGCAGCTTGGAGGGGGCGGTTCTCTATGGCTACACCTTC. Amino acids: CASSLEGAVLYGYTF.

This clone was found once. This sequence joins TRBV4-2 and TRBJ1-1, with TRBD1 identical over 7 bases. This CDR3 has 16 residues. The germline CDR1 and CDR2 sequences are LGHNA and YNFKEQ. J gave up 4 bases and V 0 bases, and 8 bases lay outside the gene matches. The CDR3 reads CASSQDPGGGATEAFF. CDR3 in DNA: TGTGCCAGCAGCCAAGATCCAGGAGGGGGCGCCACTGAAGCTTTCTTT.

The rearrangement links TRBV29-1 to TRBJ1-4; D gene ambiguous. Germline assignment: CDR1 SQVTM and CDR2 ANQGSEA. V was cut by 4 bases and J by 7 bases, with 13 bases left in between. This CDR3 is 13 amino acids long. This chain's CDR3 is CSVAWEEGEKLFF. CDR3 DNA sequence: TGCAGCGTTGCATGGGAGGAGGGTGAAAAACTGTTTTTT. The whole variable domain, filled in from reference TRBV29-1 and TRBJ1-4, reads SAVISQKPSRDICQRGTSLTIQCQVDSQVTMMFWYRQQPGQSLTLIATANQGSEATYESGFVIDKFPISRPNLTFSTLTVSNMSPEDSSIYLCSVAWEEGEKLFFGSGTQLSVL.

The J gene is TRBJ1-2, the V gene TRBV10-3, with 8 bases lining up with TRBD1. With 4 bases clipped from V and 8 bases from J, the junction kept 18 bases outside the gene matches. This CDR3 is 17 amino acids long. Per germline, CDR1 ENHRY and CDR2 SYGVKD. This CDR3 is CAISGGTPRGQPGGYTF. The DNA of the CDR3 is TGTGCCATCAGTGGGGGGACCCCCAGGGGGCAGCCGGGGGGCTACACCTTC.

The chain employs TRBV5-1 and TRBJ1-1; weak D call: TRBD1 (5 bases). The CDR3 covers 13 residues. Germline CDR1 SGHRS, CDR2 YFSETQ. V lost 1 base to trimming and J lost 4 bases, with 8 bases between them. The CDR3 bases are TGCGCCAGCAGCTTGTCGGGGGGCACTGAAGCTTTCTTT. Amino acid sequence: CASSLSGGTEAFF.

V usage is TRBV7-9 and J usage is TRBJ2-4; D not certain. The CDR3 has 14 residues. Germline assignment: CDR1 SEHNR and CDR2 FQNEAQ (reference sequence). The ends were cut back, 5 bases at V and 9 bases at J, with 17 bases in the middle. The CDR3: CASSAKEAVTIQYF. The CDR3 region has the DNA TGTGCCAGCAGCGCTAAAGAGGCGGTGACCATTCAGTACTTC.

The CDR3 region has the DNA TGTGCCATCAGTCAAAGCACAGATACGCAGTATTTT. Translation gives CAISQSTDTQYF. The V gene is TRBV10-3, the J gene TRBJ2-3, with unresolved D. This CDR3 is 12 amino acids long. CDR1 is ENHRY, CDR2 SYGVKD, per germline. Between the trimmed V and J ends, which lost 5 bases and 0 bases, there was a span of 3 bases.

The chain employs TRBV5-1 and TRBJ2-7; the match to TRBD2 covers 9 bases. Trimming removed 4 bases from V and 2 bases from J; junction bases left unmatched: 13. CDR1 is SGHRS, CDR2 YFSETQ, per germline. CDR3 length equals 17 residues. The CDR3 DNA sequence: TGCGCCAGCAGCCTTTCCTCGTTGGCTAGCGGGACCTACGAGCAGTACTTC. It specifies CASSLSSLASGTYEQYF.

The CDR3 spells CASSEGIGDGYTF. In DNA form, the CDR3 reads TGTGCCAGCAGTGAAGGAATCGGGGATGGCTACACCTTC. V and J are TRBV6-4 and TRBJ1-2; D is undetermined. The CDR3 is 13 residues long. Germline V gene data show CDR1 as MRHNA and CDR2 as SNTAGT. Trimming shortened V by 3 bases and J by 6 bases, and 11 bases separated the two germline ends.

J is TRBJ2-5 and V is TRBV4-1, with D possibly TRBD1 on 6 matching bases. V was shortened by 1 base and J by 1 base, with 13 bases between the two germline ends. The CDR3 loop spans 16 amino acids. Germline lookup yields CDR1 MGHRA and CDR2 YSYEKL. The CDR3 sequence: CASSQGDWGLQETQYF. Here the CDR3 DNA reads TGCGCCAGCAGCCAAGGAGATTGGGGGCTCCAAGAGACCCAGTACTTC.